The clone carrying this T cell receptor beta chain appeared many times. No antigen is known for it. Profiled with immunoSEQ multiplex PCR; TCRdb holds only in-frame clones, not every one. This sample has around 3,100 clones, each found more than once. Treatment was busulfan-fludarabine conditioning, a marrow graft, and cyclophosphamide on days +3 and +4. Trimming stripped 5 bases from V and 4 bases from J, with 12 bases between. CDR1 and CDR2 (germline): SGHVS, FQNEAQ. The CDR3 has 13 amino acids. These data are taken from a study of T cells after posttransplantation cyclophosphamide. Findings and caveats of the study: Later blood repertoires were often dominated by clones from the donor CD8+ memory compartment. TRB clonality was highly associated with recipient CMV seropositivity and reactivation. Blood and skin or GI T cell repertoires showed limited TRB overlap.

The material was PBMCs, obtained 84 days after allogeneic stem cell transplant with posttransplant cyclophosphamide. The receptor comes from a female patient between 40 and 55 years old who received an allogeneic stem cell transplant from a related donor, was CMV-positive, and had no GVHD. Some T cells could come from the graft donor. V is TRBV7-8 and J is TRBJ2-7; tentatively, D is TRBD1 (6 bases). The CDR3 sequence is CASSRQVGYEQYF. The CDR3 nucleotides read TGTGCCAGCAGCCGACAGGTCGGATACGAGCAGTACTTC.